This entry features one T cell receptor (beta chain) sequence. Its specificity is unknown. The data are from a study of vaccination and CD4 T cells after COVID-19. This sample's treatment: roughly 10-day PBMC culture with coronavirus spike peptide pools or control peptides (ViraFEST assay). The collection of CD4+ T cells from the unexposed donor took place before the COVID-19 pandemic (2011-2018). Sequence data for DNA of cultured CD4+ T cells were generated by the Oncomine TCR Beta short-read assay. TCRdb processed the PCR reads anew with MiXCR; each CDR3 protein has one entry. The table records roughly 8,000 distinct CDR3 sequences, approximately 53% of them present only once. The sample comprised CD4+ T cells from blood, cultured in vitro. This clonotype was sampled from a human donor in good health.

In DNA form, the CDR3 reads TGTGCCAGCAGTTTCCCCAATTCACCCCTCCACTTT. Translating it yields CASSFPNSPLHF. V gene TRBV28 combines with J gene TRBJ1-6; D is unclear. Trimming took 3 bases from V and 7 from J, leaving 4 bases between them. The CDR3 is 12 amino acids. CDR1 and CDR2 (germline): MDHEN, SYDVKM.